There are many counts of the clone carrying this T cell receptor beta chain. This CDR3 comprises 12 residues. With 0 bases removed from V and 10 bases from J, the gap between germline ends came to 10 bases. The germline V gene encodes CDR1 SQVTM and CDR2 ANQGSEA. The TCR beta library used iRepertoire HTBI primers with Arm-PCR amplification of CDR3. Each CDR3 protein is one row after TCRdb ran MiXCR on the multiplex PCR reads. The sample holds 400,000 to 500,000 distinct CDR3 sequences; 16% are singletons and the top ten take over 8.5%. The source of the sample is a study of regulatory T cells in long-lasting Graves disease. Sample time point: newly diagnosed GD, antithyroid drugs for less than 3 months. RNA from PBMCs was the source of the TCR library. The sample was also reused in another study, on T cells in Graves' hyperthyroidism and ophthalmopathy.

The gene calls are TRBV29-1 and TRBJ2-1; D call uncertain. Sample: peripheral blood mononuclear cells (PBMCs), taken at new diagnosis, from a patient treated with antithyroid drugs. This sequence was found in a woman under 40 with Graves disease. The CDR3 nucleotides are TGCAGCGTTGAAGATGGGCAGGAAGAGCAGTTCTTC. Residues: CSVEDGQEEQFF.